This TCR beta chain was found in a study of molecular identifiers for immune sequencing clone quantification. Regarding this clonotype: Its antigen is not known.

Regarding the study as a whole: In CMV-specific effectors, clones above 20 copies held over 98% of molecules; naive, under 1%.

TCRdb re-called the PCR reads through MiXCR, storing one row per CDR3 protein. Found here are 490,000 or so distinct CDR3 sequences, roughly 24% of them singletons; the top ten hold just over 0.75%. The receptor's source is a human donor in good health. Some libraries in this study had Jurkat cell RNA spiked in. What was sequenced was naive CD8+ T cells from blood, with Jurkat cell RNA spiked in. The subset here: FACS-sorted CD8+CD4-CCR7+CD45RA+ naive T cells.

The CDR3 sequence: CASSQNSGQRGDTQYF. The CDR3 nucleotides read TGTGCCAGCAGTCAGAATAGCGGGCAACGGGGAGATACGCAGTATTTT. The V gene is TRBV9, the J gene TRBJ2-3; the match to TRBD2 covers 7 bases. V shed 5 bases, J shed 5 bases, and the junction held 14 bases outside the gene matches. Germline CDR1 SGDLS, CDR2 YYNGEE. The CDR3 has 16 amino acids.